This T cell receptor (beta chain) appears in the sequencing data of a study of blood T cell repertoires in COVID-19. Study-wide background: Samples came from the United States, Italy and Spain, spanning acute and convalescent COVID-19. T cells, B-cell-depleted T cells, or PBMCs supplied cDNA or gDNA.

The germline V gene has CDR1 SGHNT and CDR2 YYREEE (reference sequence). Between the trimmed V and J ends, which lost 4 bases and 4 bases, there was a span of 14 bases. This CDR3 has 14 residues. In the original analysis: Reference gene primers were amplified, and this amplification served to estimate nucleated cell counts. Data came from immunoSEQ multiplex PCR; TCRdb stores just in-frame clones and leaves some out. From that table come the V and J calls and clone size; the DNA was used to work out D and trimming. The sample records about 140,000 clones, 84% being singletons. Cohorts were based on clinical histories the participants reported.

This clonotype was sampled from a woman aged 50 to 60 with acute COVID-19. Material for sequencing was PBMCs or T cells enriched from blood (not recorded which). This rearrangement joins TRBV5-4 to TRBJ2-5, with D maybe TRBD1 (5 bases). The CDR3 bases are TGTGCCAGCAGCCCCTCAGGCAGGGCAGAGACCCAGTACTTC. Its translation: CASSPSGRAETQYF.